Each of the 25 T cell receptor beta chains below was sequenced from the same sample in a study of blood T cell repertoires in COVID-19. TCRdb's table, derived via immunoSEQ multiplex PCR, lists solely in-frame clones and lacks some. The table lists 30,000 to 45,000 clones, roughly 80% of them singletons. Material for sequencing was peripheral blood. Every receptor here comes from a human donor in a cohort sampled during active COVID-19.

The J gene is TRBJ2-1, the V gene TRBV7-9; TRBD2 matches 9 bases. The V gene's germline CDR1 is SEHNR and CDR2 FQNEAQ (reference sequence). J gave up 2 bases and V 3 bases, and 11 bases lay outside the gene matches. This CDR3 is 18 amino acids long. In DNA form, the CDR3 reads TGTGCCAGCAGCTTGCCAGCGGGGGGCCCCTCAGCCTACAATGAGCAGTTCTTC. Encoded protein: CASSLPAGGPSAYNEQFF.

The rearrangement links TRBV15 to TRBJ2-3, with TRBD1 as a possible D gene (6 bases). CDR3 size: 16 residues. V was cut by 0 bases and J by 3 bases, with 13 bases left in between. Germline V lookup: CDR1 LNHNV, CDR2 YYDKDF (reference sequence). The chain's CDR3 is CATSRDRLGGTDTQYF. Written as DNA, the CDR3 is TGTGCCACCAGCAGAGATCGGCTAGGGGGAACAGATACGCAGTATTTT.

The chain carries TRBV4-3 and TRBJ2-3; 8 bases map to TRBD2. Trimming removed 5 bases from V and 3 bases from J; junction bases left unmatched: 10. The germline CDR1 and CDR2 sequences are LGHNA and YSLEER. The CDR3 has 16 residues. This CDR3 is CASSLTGTSVTDTQYF. The CDR3 DNA follows: TGCGCCAGCAGCTTGACCGGGACTAGTGTGACAGATACGCAGTATTTT.

The table lists this clone with a few counts. V usage is TRBV9 and J usage is TRBJ2-2, with 11 bases that match TRBD2. With 4 bases clipped from V and 0 bases from J, the junction kept 8 bases outside the gene matches. Per germline, CDR1 SGDLS and CDR2 YYNGEE. The CDR3 extends over 18 amino acids. Written as DNA, the CDR3 is TGTGCCAGCAGCCCACCTAGCGGGGGGCCCGCGAACACCGGGGAGCTGTTTTTT. Protein product: CASSPPSGGPANTGELFF.

The genes are TRBV28 and TRBJ2-4; D gene unclear. This CDR3 is 14 amino acids long. CDR1 and CDR2 from the germline V gene are MDHEN and SYDVKM. Trimming left V 5 bases short and J 12 bases short, with 20 bases between. The CDR3 region is CASSEATRLNDQYF. The CDR3 nucleotides read TGTGCCAGCAGTGAAGCTACTCGGTTGAACGATCAGTACTTC. The full variable domain, with the rest looked up from reference TRBV28 and TRBJ2-4, is DVKVTQSSRYLVKRTGEKVFLECVQDMDHENMFWYRQDPGLGLRLIYFSYDVKMKEKGDIPEGYSVSREKKERFSLILESASTNQTSMYLCASSEATRLNDQYFGAGTRLSVL.

This chain connects TRBV28 to TRBJ2-1; D is ambiguous. Trimming took off 4 bases at V and 5 bases at J, with 9 bases between the two ends. The CDR3 totals 13 residues. Germline V gives CDR1 MDHEN, CDR2 SYDVKM. The CDR3 protein is CASSWALNNEQFF. In DNA, the CDR3 is TGTGCCAGCAGTTGGGCTTTGAACAATGAGCAGTTCTTC.

The chain recombines TRBV6-5 with TRBJ2-3; perhaps TRBD1 as D (6 bases). Germline loops: CDR1 MNHEY, CDR2 SVGAGI. This CDR3 is 12 amino acids long. CDR3 protein: CATQGNTDTQYF. The CDR3, as DNA: TGTGCAACTCAGGGGAACACAGATACGCAGTATTTT.

V and J are TRBV29-1 and TRBJ2-1; a weak D match, TRBD1 (6 bases). The CDR3 runs to 11 residues. Per the germline V gene, CDR1 is SQVTM and CDR2 is ANQGSEA. V lost 4 bases and J 9 bases, leaving 10 bases between the germline ends. The CDR3 is CSVGTESEQFF. The CDR3 DNA sequence: TGCAGCGTTGGGACAGAGAGTGAGCAGTTCTTC.

The V call is TRBV29-1, the J call TRBJ1-1, with 9 positions matching TRBD1. Germline trimming cut 7 bases from V and 11 bases from J; bases unmatched to any gene: 8. Germline V gene lookup returns CDR1 SQVTM and CDR2 ANQGSEA. This CDR3 is built from 11 residues. CDR3 loop: CSGSQGAWAFF. The DNA for the CDR3 is TGCAGCGGTTCACAGGGGGCTTGGGCTTTCTTT.

The chain couples TRBV7-2 to TRBJ2-1; 7 nucleotides line up with TRBD2. J was trimmed by 2 bases and V by 4 bases; bases with no gene match: 5. The CDR3 is 15 amino acids. CDR1 SGHTA and CDR2 FQGNSA come from the germline V gene. The CDR3 loop reads CASSSWGGAYNEQFF. DNA for the CDR3: TGTGCCAGCAGCTCCTGGGGGGGGGCCTACAATGAGCAGTTCTTC. Using reference TRBV7-2 and TRBJ2-1 for the parts outside the CDR3, the full variable domain is GAGVSQSPSNKVTEKGKDVELRCDPISGHTALYWYRQSLGQGLEFLIYFQGNSAPDKSGLPSDRFSAERTGGSVSTLTIQRTQQEDSAVYLCASSSWGGAYNEQFFGPGTRLTVL.

J is TRBJ1-3 and V is TRBV5-1; tentative D call: TRBD1 (6 bases). The CDR3 is 16 amino acids. The germline CDR1 and CDR2 sequences are SGHRS and YFSETQ. Trimming stripped 3 bases from V and 2 bases from J, with 15 bases between. The CDR3 spells CASSWAQQGAGNTIYF. CDR3 bases: TGCGCCAGCAGCTGGGCGCAACAGGGTGCTGGAAACACCATATATTTT.

The chain links TRBV5-1 to TRBJ2-3; D gene unclear. Germline CDR1 and CDR2: SGHRS and YFSETQ. CDR3 length: 12 residues. The ends were cut back, 0 bases at V and 5 bases at J, with 4 bases in the middle. This CDR3 is CASSLDLDTQYF. CDR3 nucleotide sequence: TGCGCCAGCAGCTTGGATCTAGATACGCAGTATTTT. Variable domain in full (rest from reference TRBV5-1 and TRBJ2-3): KAGVTQTPRYLIKTRGQQVTLSCSPISGHRSVSWYQQTPGQGLQFLFEYFSETQRNKGNFPGRFSGRQFSNSRSEMNVSTLELGDSALYLCASSLDLDTQYFGPGTRLTVL.

The rearrangement uses TRBV4-2 and TRBJ2-3; TRBD1 agrees at 9 bases. This CDR3 has 16 residues. Germline V CDR1 and CDR2: LGHNA, YNFKEQ. The junction had 9 bases not matched to a gene; V was cut back by 3 bases and J by 5 bases. The CDR3 sequence: CASSQVNRGRIDTQYF. Written as DNA, the CDR3 is TGTGCCAGCAGCCAGGTCAACAGGGGGCGAATAGATACGCAGTATTTT.

This clone has a single count. For the CDR3, the DNA is TGTGCCAGCAGCCAATCCCAGGGCGAGCGGGGAGACAATGAGCAGTTCTTC. Protein sequence: CASSQSQGERGDNEQFF. The chain employs TRBV4-2 and TRBJ2-1, with 7 bases lining up with TRBD2. Germline V CDR1 and CDR2: LGHNA, YNFKEQ. The CDR3 totals 17 residues. The junction had 12 bases not matched to a gene; V was cut back by 2 bases and J by 5 bases.

V usage is TRBV30 and J usage is TRBJ1-5; TRBD1 matches 9 bases. With 1 base clipped from V and 6 bases from J, the junction kept 7 bases outside the gene matches. Germline V CDR1 and CDR2: GTSNPN, SVGIG (reference sequence). The CDR3 covers 15 residues. CDR3 sequence reads: CAWSGGQGGGQPQHF. CDR3 coding DNA: TGTGCCTGGAGTGGGGGACAGGGAGGAGGTCAGCCCCAGCATTTT.

A single count supports this clone. The rearrangement uses TRBV20-1 and TRBJ2-7; D uncertain. This CDR3 is built from 11 residues. Germline V gene lookup returns CDR1 DFQATT and CDR2 SNEGSKA (reference sequence). V lost 2 bases to trimming and J lost 6 bases, with 8 bases between them. CDR3 nucleotide sequence: TGCAGTGCTAGAACCCACTCCGAGCAGTACTTC. Amino acid sequence: CSARTHSEQYF.

The rearrangement uses TRBV29-1 and TRBJ2-7; possible D gene TRBD1, 6 bases. This CDR3 has 12 amino acids. Germline loops: CDR1 SQVTM, CDR2 ANQGSEA. With 6 bases removed from V and 0 bases from J, the gap between germline ends came to 9 bases. The CDR3 nucleotides read TGCAGCGTCCGGGACAACTCCTACGAGCAGTACTTC. Translated: CSVRDNSYEQYF.

A single count supports this clone. CDR3 amino acids: CASSSKVREYYMNTEAFF. The CDR3 nucleotides are TGTGCCAGCAGCTCGAAGGTACGGGAATATTACATGAACACTGAAGCTTTCTTT. V gene TRBV9 combines with J gene TRBJ1-1; D uncertain. CDR1 is SGDLS, CDR2 YYNGEE, per germline. V lost 4 bases and J lost 0, with 22 bases in between. The CDR3 is 18 amino acids.

This clone has just one count. The chain recombines TRBV7-2 with TRBJ2-3; TRBD2 might be the D (5 bases). The CDR3 is 12 amino acids. Trimming stripped 4 bases from V and 6 bases from J, with 8 bases between. Germline CDR1 and CDR2: SGHTA and FQGNSA. The CDR3, as DNA: TGTGCCAGCAGCTCTAGCTGGGATACGCAGTATTTT. This gives the protein CASSSSWDTQYF. The entire variable domain, with the rest obtained from reference TRBV7-2 and TRBJ2-3, is as follows: GAGVSQSPSNKVTEKGKDVELRCDPISGHTALYWYRQSLGQGLEFLIYFQGNSAPDKSGLPSDRFSAERTGGSVSTLTIQRTQQEDSAVYLCASSSSWDTQYFGPGTRLTVL.

The table lists this clone with a few counts. The chain employs TRBV12-5 and TRBJ2-1, with D possibly TRBD2 on 6 matching bases. Trimming pared 4 bases from V and 6 bases from J, leaving 16 bases between. CDR1 and CDR2 from the germline V gene are LGHNT and FRNRAP. This CDR3 has 15 residues. The CDR3 loop is CASGSPGVAINEQFF. The CDR3 nucleotides are TGTGCTAGTGGTTCCCCGGGAGTAGCGATCAATGAGCAGTTCTTC.

Points on this clone: The sample has other DNA sequences that encode this CDR3 too. This chain connects TRBV7-2 to TRBJ1-2; D is uncertain. This CDR3 has 11 amino acids. CDR1 and CDR2 (germline): SGHTA, FQGNSA. V lost 1 base, J lost 8 bases, and 5 bases lay in between. CDR3 residues: CASSLVSGYTF. For the CDR3, the DNA is TGTGCCAGCAGCTTAGTCTCCGGCTACACCTTC.

The rearrangement links TRBV28 to TRBJ1-1, with TRBD1 matching over 12 bases. The CDR3 covers 16 residues. CDR1 and CDR2 from the germline V gene are MDHEN and SYDVKM. V was clipped by 7 bases and J by 0 bases; unmatched bases: 6. CDR3 residues: CASIWDRGPLNTEAFF. The DNA for the CDR3 is TGTGCCAGCATATGGGACAGGGGGCCTCTGAACACTGAAGCTTTCTTT.

The CDR3 sequence: CASSTGSLNTEAFF. As DNA, the CDR3 is TGTGCCAGCAGTACAGGGAGTTTGAACACTGAAGCTTTCTTT. This rearrangement joins TRBV6-2 or TRBV6-3 to TRBJ1-1; possibly TRBD1 for D (6 bases). Germline CDR1 is MNHEY and CDR2 is SVGEGT. This CDR3 has 14 amino acids. Trimming left V 5 bases short and J 0 bases short, with 10 bases between.

The chain employs TRBV5-8 and TRBJ2-1, with 14 bases identical to TRBD2. This CDR3 has 16 amino acids. Germline CDR1 is SGHTS and CDR2 is YDEGEE. The V segment lost 6 bases and the J segment 8 bases; nucleotides outside the gene matches: 10. Written as DNA, the CDR3 is TGTGCCAGCACCCCGGGGACTAGCGGGGGTAAAGATGAGCAGTTCTTC. This translates into CASTPGTSGGKDEQFF.

A few counts support this clone. The rearrangement links TRBV11-2 to TRBJ1-2; no clear D gene. Trimming pared 5 bases from V and 3 bases from J, leaving 10 bases between. Per germline, CDR1 SGHAT and CDR2 FQNNGV. CDR3 length: 13 amino acids. In nucleotides, the CDR3 is TGTGCCAGCAGCCCCGAGGAATACTATGGCTACACCTTC. Its protein is CASSPEEYYGYTF.